The 7 T cell receptor beta chains in this list originate from one sample, sequenced in a study of T-cell reconstitution after alpha-beta-depleted transplantation in children. Preparation of the TCRbeta library was carried out with unique molecular identifiers. TCRdb re-called the PCR reads with MiXCR, one entry per CDR3 protein. The sample lists 500,000 to 750,000 distinct CDR3 sequences, 10% to 15% occurring once. The sample here was PBMCs, mostly from graft donor cells, taken 360 days after TCRalphabeta/CD19-depleted stem cell transplant. Receptors originate from a male patient between 10 and 17 years old who had a stem cell transplant for acute myeloid leukemia, so the T cells may come from the graft donor.

This clonotype came up a few times. The V and J genes are TRBV21-1 and TRBJ2-1; the table's D call, TRBD2, was not checked against the DNA. TRBV21-1 is a pseudogene locus. The CDR3 is made up of 17 amino acids. In DNA, the CDR3 is TGTGCCAGCAGCAAAGCGTCACGTAGCGGGAGGGCCGGTGAGCAGTTCTTC. The encoded protein is CASSKASRSGRAGEQFF.

As concerns this clonotype: The junction does not match germline at one end; this may be a read error. This chain connects TRBV10-3 to TRBJ2-5; D not resolved. This CDR3 is 17 amino acids long. Germline assignment: CDR1 ENHRY and CDR2 SYGVKD. The CDR3 sequence: CAISENLGISHHETQYF. The CDR3 region has the DNA TGTGCCATCAGTGAGAATTTGGGCATAAGCCACCACGAGACCCAGTACTTC.

The rearrangement joins TRBV6-5 to TRBJ1-1; D not resolved. The germline gives CDR1 MNHEY, CDR2 SVGAGI. V gave up 2 bases and J gave up 2 bases, with 6 bases separating them. This CDR3 spans 13 amino acids. The CDR3 DNA sequence: TGTGCCAGCAGTTACGAAGGCAACACTGAAGCTTTCTTT. Amino acids: CASSYEGNTEAFF.

This clonotype was seen only a few times. J is TRBJ2-5 and V is TRBV7-6; 13 bases line up with TRBD2. CDR1 is SGHVS, CDR2 FNYEAQ, per germline. V was clipped by 4 bases and J by 1 base; unmatched bases: 3. The CDR3 covers 16 residues. The CDR3 is CASSSRTSGGQETQYF. CDR3 bases: TGTGCCAGCAGCTCTCGGACTAGCGGGGGCCAAGAGACCCAGTACTTC.

This sequence joins TRBV3-1 and TRBJ2-3; TRBD1 matches at 9 bases. The germline gives CDR1 LGHDT, CDR2 YNNKEL (reference sequence). The CDR3 runs 18 residues. Germline trimming cut 0 bases from V and 0 bases from J; bases unmatched to any gene: 7. The CDR3 nucleotides are TGTGCCAGCAGCCAAGATCGGGACAGGGTACCTAGCACAGATACGCAGTATTTT. Amino acid sequence: CASSQDRDRVPSTDTQYF.

This clonotype was seen repeatedly, ten times or more. This chain joins TRBV10-2 and TRBJ2-3, with D unclear. The germline V gene has CDR1 WSHSY and CDR2 SAAADI. The ends were cut back, 6 bases at V and 4 bases at J, with 8 bases in the middle. This CDR3 has 12 residues. The CDR3 reads CASSQRADTQYF. DNA of the CDR3: TGCGCCAGCAGCCAGCGAGCAGATACGCAGTATTTT.

This clonotype was observed a handful of times. The chain joins TRBV19 to TRBJ2-1, with D possibly matching TRBD2 (5 bases). CDR3 length equals 15 residues. Germline CDR1 is LNHDA and CDR2 is SQIVND (reference sequence). V dropped 7 bases and J dropped 2 bases, with 15 bases sitting between them. DNA of the CDR3: TGTGCCAGTACCCGAACGTACGGGACCTACAATGAGCAGTTCTTC. It codes for CASTRTYGTYNEQFF. Based on the CDR3 plus reference TRBV19 and TRBJ2-1, the full variable domain is DGGITQSPKYLFRKEGQNVTLSCEQNLNHDAMYWYRQDPGQGLRLIYYSQIVNDFQKGDIAEGYSVSREKKESFPLTVTSAQKNPTAFYLCASTRTYGTYNEQFFGPGTRLTVL.